Following are 25 T cell receptor beta chains from one sample sequenced in a study of technical replicates of blood from four donors. Profiled with immunoSEQ multiplex PCR; TCRdb holds only in-frame clones, not every one. The table has approximately 81,000 clones, roughly 77% seen once; the top ten hold approximately 3.5%. The specimen sequenced was PBMCs. These receptors were collected from a human donor in good health. Some clones in this sample may be carry-over from other donors' samples.

The sample holds one count of this clone. This rearrangement joins TRBV28 to TRBJ2-7; 9 bases map to TRBD2. With 7 bases clipped from V and 3 bases from J, the junction kept 22 bases outside the gene matches. The CDR3 contains 19 residues. CDR1 MDHEN and CDR2 SYDVKM come from the germline V gene. CDR3 amino acids: CASTLGGAGGPNGVYEQYF. The DNA of the CDR3 is TGTGCCAGCACCCTTGGAGGGGCGGGAGGGCCTAATGGGGTCTACGAGCAGTACTTC.

The chain has TRBV5-4 and TRBJ1-1; D gene ambiguous. Trimming cost V 6 bases and J 5 bases, with 8 bases left between them. The germline V gene encodes CDR1 SGHNT and CDR2 YYREEE (reference sequence). The CDR3 spans 11 residues. The CDR3 DNA follows: TGTGCCAGCATTCGGGAAACTGAAGCTTTCTTT. Translation: CASIRETEAFF.

This clone appeared a few times. The J gene is TRBJ1-1, the V gene TRBV2; tentatively, D is TRBD1 (6 bases). Germline V lookup: CDR1 SNHLY, CDR2 FYNNEI. With 5 bases removed from V and 7 bases from J, the gap between germline ends came to 11 bases. This CDR3 region has 12 residues. CDR3 DNA: TGTGCCAGCAGTTGGGACATGGGTGAAGCTTTCTTT. Amino acid sequence: CASSWDMGEAFF.

The chain recombines TRBV5-1 with TRBJ2-6; 9 bases agree with TRBD1. V shed 4 bases and J 2 bases; nucleotides not matched to a gene: 10. CDR1 and CDR2 from the germline V gene are SGHRS and YFSETQ. CDR3 length equals 18 residues. The CDR3 protein is CASSQGQGILAGANVLTF. CDR3 nucleotides: TGCGCCAGCAGCCAGGGACAGGGTATTTTAGCTGGGGCCAACGTCCTGACTTTC.

J is TRBJ1-6 and V is TRBV11-1, with D maybe TRBD1 (5 bases). Germline-derived CDR1 and CDR2 are SGHAT and FQDESV (reference sequence). Deletions cut 2 bases from V and 14 bases from J, with 13 bases between. There are 13 residues in the CDR3. CDR3 residues: CASSLSHQDTLHF. CDR3 sequence (DNA): TGTGCCAGCAGCTTATCCCATCAGGACACCCTCCACTTT.

The V and J genes are TRBV30 and TRBJ1-4; possible D gene TRBD1, 5 bases. Germline CDR1 GTSNPN, CDR2 SVGIG (reference sequence). This CDR3 spans 11 amino acids. V was cut by 0 bases and J by 11 bases, with 7 bases left in between. CDR3 nucleotides: TGTGCCTGGAGTGTACGGGGGAAACTGTTTTTT. This sequence encodes CAWSVRGKLFF.

This chain connects TRBV19 to TRBJ2-1; TRBD2 is a possible D gene (7 bases). This CDR3 spans 13 amino acids. Germline V gives CDR1 LNHDA, CDR2 SQIVND (reference sequence). Trimming stripped 8 bases from V and 12 bases from J, with 20 bases between. CDR3 DNA sequence: TGTGCCAGTCACTCCATGAGGGGGGGACGGCAGTTCTTC. Translated, it gives CASHSMRGGRQFF.

V usage is TRBV5-1 and J usage is TRBJ1-1; D unclear. The V end lost 1 base, the J end lost 7 bases, and 17 bases lay between the germline ends. Looked up from germline, CDR1 is SGHRS and CDR2 is YFSETQ. This CDR3 spans 15 amino acids. This CDR3 reads CASSLNSWVGSEAFF. The CDR3 DNA reads as TGCGCCAGCAGCTTGAATTCCTGGGTCGGGAGTGAAGCTTTCTTT.

The chain is built from TRBV6-1 and TRBJ1-2; 7 nucleotides align to TRBD1. Germline V CDR1 and CDR2: MNHNS, SASEGT. This CDR3 spans 15 amino acids. V shed 0 bases, J shed 4 bases, and the junction held 5 bases outside the gene matches. CDR3 in amino acids: CASSEAPDRAYGYTF. CDR3 nucleotides: TGTGCCAGCAGTGAAGCCCCTGACAGGGCCTATGGCTACACCTTC.

This chain joins TRBV7-8 and TRBJ1-4; D is undetermined. The germline V and J ends were trimmed by 4 bases and 6 bases, with 3 bases remaining between them. Germline lookup yields CDR1 SGHVS and CDR2 FQNEAQ. This CDR3 comprises 11 residues. The CDR3 region is CASSSDEKLFF. In nucleotides, the CDR3 is TGTGCCAGCAGCTCCGATGAAAAACTGTTTTTT.

The rearrangement joins TRBV29-1 to TRBJ2-3; perhaps TRBD2 as D (6 bases). This CDR3 spans 18 amino acids. The V end was cut by 5 bases, the J end by 3 bases, with 27 bases between. Looked up from germline, CDR1 is SQVTM and CDR2 is ANQGSEA. As DNA, the CDR3 is TGCAGCGTTAAGCACCTCCTCCTACTAGCAGGGAGAACAGATACGCAGTATTTT. It is translated as CSVKHLLLLAGRTDTQYF.

The J gene is TRBJ2-5, the V gene TRBV18, with 13 nucleotides matching TRBD2. V shed 6 bases and J 0 bases; nucleotides not matched to a gene: 7. CDR1 is KGHSH and CDR2 is LQKENI in the germline V gene. The CDR3 spans 17 residues. The CDR3 bases are TGTGCCAGCTCCCCAGGACTAGCGGGAGTGTACCAAGAGACCCAGTACTTC. It codes for CASSPGLAGVYQETQYF.

This clone has a handful of counts. The chain links TRBV6-7 to TRBJ2-5; TRBD2 aligns across 8 bases. TRBV6-7 counts as an open reading frame of uncertain function. The CDR3 runs to 21 residues. V shed 7 bases, J shed 5 bases, and the junction held 30 bases outside the gene matches. The CDR3 here is CASNSLGQSALAVLWWETQYF. CDR3 DNA sequence: TGTGCCAGCAACTCTTTGGGACAATCGGCACTAGCGGTTCTCTGGTGGGAGACCCAGTACTTC.

V usage is TRBV5-5 and J usage is TRBJ2-3, with TRBD1 identical over 9 bases. Per the germline V gene, CDR1 is SGHKS and CDR2 is YYEKEE (reference sequence). V lost 0 bases, J lost 6 bases, and 11 bases stayed unmatched. The CDR3 has 17 residues. The CDR3 bases are TGTGCCAGCAGCTTGGCCCCCTTACAGGGGGCGGGGGATACGCAGTATTTT. It specifies CASSLAPLQGAGDTQYF. The entire variable domain, with the rest obtained from reference TRBV5-5 and TRBJ2-3, is as follows: DAGVTQSPTHLIKTRGQQVTLRCSPISGHKSVSWYQQVLGQGPQFIFQYYEKEERGRGNFPDRFSARQFPNYSSELNVNALLLGDSALYLCASSLAPLQGAGDTQYFGPGTRLTVL.

This clone was observed a handful of times. V and J are TRBV28 and TRBJ1-1; 8 nucleotides line up with TRBD1. J gave up 4 bases and V 5 bases, and 6 bases lay outside the gene matches. CDR3 length: 14 amino acids. Per the germline V gene, CDR1 is MDHEN and CDR2 is SYDVKM. The CDR3 loop reads CASSRQGLGTEAFF. CDR3 nucleotides: TGTGCCAGCAGTCGACAGGGGTTAGGCACTGAAGCTTTCTTT.

V and J are TRBV7-2 and TRBJ2-1; no definite D call. Germline-derived CDR1 and CDR2 are SGHTA and FQGNSA. Between the trimmed V and J ends, which lost 2 bases and 8 bases, there was a span of 13 bases. This CDR3 has 14 residues. The CDR3 sequence: CASSLPTLSYEQFF. The DNA of the CDR3 is TGTGCCAGCAGCTTACCCACTTTATCCTATGAGCAGTTCTTC. Full variable domain (missing parts from reference TRBV7-2 and TRBJ2-1): GAGVSQSPSNKVTEKGKDVELRCDPISGHTALYWYRQSLGQGLEFLIYFQGNSAPDKSGLPSDRFSAERTGGSVSTLTIQRTQQEDSAVYLCASSLPTLSYEQFFGPGTRLTVL.

This clone was seen only a few times. The V gene is TRBV27, the J gene TRBJ1-5, with a possible D match to TRBD1 (6 bases). The germline V gene encodes CDR1 MNHEY and CDR2 SMNVEV (reference sequence). Trimming left V 5 bases short and J 0 bases short, with 20 bases between. This CDR3 contains 18 residues. The CDR3 coding sequence is TGTGCCAGCAGTCCCACCCGGGGGGCGACCTTTAGCAATCAGCCCCAGCATTTT. This gives the protein CASSPTRGATFSNQPQHF.

Written as DNA, the CDR3 is TGCGCCAGCAGCCAAGATATAGCGGGGGGGCCTCGAGATACGCAGTATTTT. Protein sequence: CASSQDIAGGPRDTQYF. The gene calls are TRBV4-3 and TRBJ2-3; 11 bases fit TRBD2. V dropped 0 bases and J dropped 5; count of bases not matched to a gene: 7. The CDR3 totals 17 residues. Germline CDR1 is LGHNA and CDR2 is YSLEER.

This clone was detected only a few times. This chain joins TRBV30 and TRBJ1-1, with D possibly matching TRBD1 (6 bases). With 7 bases removed from V and 5 bases from J, the gap between germline ends came to 14 bases. The CDR3 consists of 12 residues. The germline gives CDR1 GTSNPN, CDR2 SVGIG (reference sequence). The CDR3 coding sequence is TGTGCCTACCAACAGGGATTGACTGAAGCTTTCTTT. Residues: CAYQQGLTEAFF.

The chain joins TRBV21-1 to TRBJ1-2; the D segment call TRBD1 is taken from the table without a DNA check. TRBV21-1 is recorded as a pseudogene. CDR3 length: 15 residues. The CDR3 is CASINPGVPRDSTSF. DNA of the CDR3: TGTGCCAGCATCAACCCAGGGGTTCCCCGAGACTCTACCTCCTTC.

This clone has only a few counts. The rearrangement links TRBV11-3 to TRBJ2-1; 10 nucleotides match TRBD2. The CDR3 loop spans 16 amino acids. Germline V gene lookup returns CDR1 SGHNT and CDR2 YENEEA. The V gene end was trimmed by 0 bases and the J gene end by 8 bases; junction bases not matched to a gene: 7. The CDR3: CASSLEASGGLDEQFF. The CDR3, as DNA: TGTGCCAGCAGCTTAGAGGCTAGCGGGGGCCTGGATGAGCAGTTCTTC.

The chain uses TRBV5-1 and TRBJ2-3, with 7 bases that match TRBD2. Germline V CDR1 and CDR2: SGHRS, YFSETQ. CDR3 size: 14 residues. Trimming took 0 bases from V and 4 from J; bases not matched to a gene: 2. The CDR3 protein is CASSLAAGADTQYF. In nucleotides, the CDR3 is TGCGCCAGCAGCTTGGCGGCGGGGGCAGATACGCAGTATTTT.

Only a few counts were recorded for this clone. This chain links TRBV6-1 with TRBJ2-2; perhaps TRBD2 as D (6 bases). Germline V lookup: CDR1 MNHNS, CDR2 SASEGT. Trimming took 4 bases from V and 0 from J, leaving 12 bases between them. The CDR3 extends over 16 amino acids. The CDR3: CASSVGLPANTGELFF. In DNA form, the CDR3 reads TGTGCCAGCAGTGTTGGACTACCCGCGAACACCGGGGAGCTGTTTTTT.

The J gene is TRBJ1-5, the V gene TRBV7-9, with a possible D match to TRBD1 (6 bases). The germline V gene has CDR1 SEHNR and CDR2 FQNEAQ (reference sequence). V dropped 7 bases and J dropped 4 bases, with 11 bases sitting between them. This CDR3 contains 13 residues. CDR3 loop: CASTDRDNQPQHF. CDR3 bases: TGTGCCAGCACGGACAGAGATAATCAGCCCCAGCATTTT.

This clone was observed a single time. This chain uses TRBV6-5 with TRBJ1-1; weak D call: TRBD1 (6 bases). The ends were cut back, 3 bases at V and 6 bases at J, with 11 bases in the middle. Per the germline V gene, CDR1 is MNHEY and CDR2 is SVGAGI. The CDR3 is made up of 13 amino acids. CDR3 sequence reads: CASSYLGAPEAFF. CDR3 nucleotide sequence: TGTGCCAGCAGTTATTTGGGGGCCCCTGAAGCTTTCTTT.